The sequence of this TCR beta chain was determined in a study of vaccination effects on CD4 cells after COVID-19. On the study more broadly: At 16 days and at one week before vaccination, samples were given by two convalescent patients. Study-wide results and limits: The post-vaccine spike-reactive clones of convalescents showed a predominance of new vaccine-induced clones.

Only in-frame clones appear in the TCRdb table, and some are missing; sequencing was by immunoSEQ multiplex PCR. The table shows 35,000 to 55,000 clones, with around 79% occurring only once. Antigen-specific CD4+ T cells expanded by the ViraFEST assay with viral peptide pools were then sequenced. After roughly 11 days in culture, the CD4+ T cells were isolated. A positive SARS-CoV-2 PCR test fell between March and December 2020. A few million PBMC were seeded per well and grown in the presence of around 10 IU/ml IL-2 and around 9 ug/ml peptides. Remarks on this clone: What it binds is not known.

The V and J ends lost 0 bases and 11 bases, in that order; junction bases with no gene match: 8. The CDR3 contains 15 residues. The germline gives CDR1 SGHRS, CDR2 YFSETQ. The gene calls are TRBV5-1 and TRBJ1-1; the match to TRBD1 covers 12 bases. The origin of this receptor is a human donor who had a prior SARS-CoV-2 infection. This specimen consisted of CD4+ T cells from PBMCs cultured with a peptide pool, obtained before COVID-19 vaccination. The CDR3 reads CASSLDGGQGASAFF. CDR3 in DNA: TGCGCCAGCAGCTTGGATGGGGGACAGGGGGCTTCGGCTTTCTTT.